The 7 T cell receptor beta chains below were found in one sample sequenced in a study of blood T cell repertoires in COVID-19. Using immunoSEQ multiplex PCR, the repertoire was profiled, and TCRdb retains in-frame clones only, with some absent. The sample carries over 200,000 clones, 87% recorded once. Sequencing input: peripheral blood. These receptors were obtained from a man in his forties with active or convalescent COVID-19.

The chain combines TRBV5-4 with TRBJ2-7; TRBD1 agrees at 10 bases. The CDR3 consists of 15 residues. The germline CDR1 and CDR2 sequences are SGHNT and YYREEE (reference sequence). The V and J ends lost 4 bases and 0 bases, in that order; junction bases with no gene match: 4. CDR3 loop: CASSPGQGHSYEQYF. The CDR3 DNA reads TGTGCCAGCAGCCCGGGACAGGGGCACTCCTACGAGCAGTACTTC.

The V gene is TRBV4-2, the J gene TRBJ2-1; 11 bases agree with TRBD2. This CDR3 is 15 amino acids long. CDR1 is LGHNA, CDR2 YNFKEQ, per germline. V lost 3 bases and J lost 9; bases outside the gene matches: 7. CDR3 DNA: TGTGCCAGCAGCCAGACTATAGCGGGAGGGGCTGAGCAGTTCTTC. The encoded protein is CASSQTIAGGAEQFF.

This rearrangement joins TRBV4-1 to TRBJ1-5, with 8 bases fitting TRBD1. Germline lookup yields CDR1 MGHRA and CDR2 YSYEKL. The trim removed 1 base at V and 2 bases at J, leaving 4 bases unmatched. The CDR3 has 16 residues. The chain's CDR3 is CASSQGPGQGNQPQHF. CDR3 sequence (DNA): TGCGCCAGCAGCCAAGGTCCGGGACAGGGCAATCAGCCCCAGCATTTT.

The V call is TRBV11-2, the J call TRBJ1-2; D may be TRBD1 (6 bases). Per germline, CDR1 SGHAT and CDR2 FQNNGV. Trimming took 3 bases from V and 8 from J, leaving 7 bases between them. This CDR3 has 11 residues. The CDR3 DNA follows: TGTGCCAGCAGCTTGCAGGGGGGCTACACCTTC. Its protein is CASSLQGGYTF.

This rearrangement joins TRBV19 to TRBJ1-2, with D possibly being TRBD1 (6 bases). Between the trimmed V and J ends, which lost 9 bases and 1 base, there was a span of 18 bases. The CDR3 length is 15 residues. CDR1 is LNHDA, CDR2 SQIVND, per germline (reference sequence). CDR3 sequence reads: CASRDTPRLNYGYTF. DNA for the CDR3: TGTGCCAGCCGGGACACCCCACGCCTTAACTATGGCTACACCTTC.

V gene TRBV29-1 combines with J gene TRBJ2-7, with 7 bases that match TRBD2. Per the germline V gene, CDR1 is SQVTM and CDR2 is ANQGSEA. The CDR3 consists of 13 residues. The V segment lost 4 bases and the J segment 2 bases; nucleotides outside the gene matches: 5. CDR3 loop: CSVALRGTYEQYF. The CDR3 coding sequence is TGCAGCGTTGCGTTGCGGGGGACCTACGAGCAGTACTTC.

The chain joins TRBV5-6 to TRBJ1-4; D is unresolved. Germline CDR1 is SGHDT and CDR2 is YYEEEE. V was shortened by 5 bases and J by 8 bases, with 16 bases between the two germline ends. The CDR3 is made up of 14 amino acids. The CDR3 coding sequence is TGTGCCAGCAGTAACAGCTATCATAGAGAAAAACTGTTTTTT. It yields the protein CASSNSYHREKLFF.